Below are 30 T cell receptor beta chains sequenced from a single sample in a study of identical twins. TCRdb re-derived calls from the 5' RACE reads in MiXCR, one entry per CDR3 protein. The data contain roughly 720,000 distinct CDR3 sequences, over 15% of them singletons. These same records also appear under a second study, on T cells expressing NK-cell markers.

Input material: PBMCs. Receptor source: a woman between 18 and 29 years old in good health.

This clonotype turned up a few times. The chain recombines TRBV5-1 with TRBJ2-5; 8 bases are a match to TRBD1. Germline lookup yields CDR1 SGHRS and CDR2 YFSETQ. The J segment lost 5 bases and the V segment lost 4 bases, leaving 19 bases of the junction unmatched. The CDR3 totals 18 residues. This CDR3 is CASSAGFGQGLMFETQYF. Here the CDR3 DNA reads TGCGCCAGCAGCGCCGGGTTCGGACAGGGTCTAATGTTCGAGACCCAGTACTTC. Full variable domain (rest looked up from reference TRBV5-1 and TRBJ2-5): KAGVTQTPRYLIKTRGQQVTLSCSPISGHRSVSWYQQTPGQGLQFLFEYFSETQRNKGNFPGRFSGRQFSNSRSEMNVSTLELGDSALYLCASSAGFGQGLMFETQYFGPGTRLLVL.

The chain is built from TRBV27 and TRBJ1-2; a weak D match, TRBD1 (6 bases). The V and J ends lost 4 bases and 6 bases respectively, with 9 bases between them. Per germline, CDR1 MNHEY and CDR2 SMNVEV (reference sequence). The CDR3 runs to 12 residues. The chain's CDR3 is CASSSGVDGYTF. The CDR3 region has the DNA TGTGCCAGCAGTTCAGGGGTCGATGGCTACACCTTC.

This clonotype has only a few counts. The V gene is TRBV20-1, the J gene TRBJ2-1; D is perhaps TRBD2 (6 bases). The CDR3 runs to 15 residues. Trimming removed 5 bases from V and 7 bases from J, with 21 bases in between. The V gene's germline CDR1 is DFQATT and CDR2 SNEGSKA (reference sequence). CDR3 amino acids: CSAPPGGAGWNEQFF. The CDR3 DNA is TGCAGTGCTCCGCCCGGCGGGGCGGGTTGGAATGAGCAGTTCTTC.

The chain has TRBV5-5 and TRBJ2-3, with 9 bases lining up with TRBD1. V trimming: 1 base; J trimming: 3 bases; junction bases outside the gene matches: 9. The CDR3 spans 17 residues. Germline V gene lookup returns CDR1 SGHKS and CDR2 YYEKEE (reference sequence). CDR3 amino acids: CASSLRRRQGGTDTQYF. In DNA form, the CDR3 reads TGTGCCAGCAGCTTGAGGCGTAGACAGGGGGGGACAGATACGCAGTATTTT.

This clonotype has at least ten counts. The gene calls are TRBV4-3 and TRBJ1-1; D remains ambiguous. V lost 2 bases, J lost 1 base, and 8 bases lay in between. The CDR3 runs to 14 residues. Germline CDR1 is LGHNA and CDR2 is YSLEER. CDR3 in amino acids: CASSQSTENTEAFF. The CDR3 region has the DNA TGCGCCAGCAGCCAATCAACGGAGAACACTGAAGCTTTCTTT.

This clonotype was recorded a few times. The chain has TRBV12-3 or TRBV12-4 and TRBJ2-7; no clear D gene. V dropped 5 bases and J dropped 7 bases, with 18 bases sitting between them. The CDR3 runs to 14 residues. The DNA of the CDR3 is TGTGCCAGCAGTCCTCATGGGATGTTTGGGGAGCAGTACTTC. Residues: CASSPHGMFGEQYF.

This clonotype has at least ten counts. The chain uses TRBV6-6 and TRBJ1-5; D is ambiguous. Trimming left V 8 bases short and J 0 bases short, with 5 bases between. The CDR3 covers 12 residues. Germline V lookup: CDR1 MNHNY, CDR2 SVGAGI (reference sequence). CDR3 DNA: TGTGCCAGCCGAGGTAGCAATCAGCCCCAGCATTTT. This encodes CASRGSNQPQHF.

A few counts support this clonotype. The chain has TRBV5-1 and TRBJ2-1; TRBD2 matches at 12 bases. With V trimmed by 5 bases and J by 4 bases, 7 bases remained unmatched. CDR3 size: 16 residues. Germline V gives CDR1 SGHRS, CDR2 YFSETQ. CDR3 DNA sequence: TGCGCCAGCAGTTTCGGGACTAGCGGGTTGTACAATGAGCAGTTCTTC. Its translation: CASSFGTSGLYNEQFF.

This clonotype was recorded at least ten times. The chain joins TRBV20-1 to TRBJ2-1, with TRBD2 identical over 8 bases. This CDR3 spans 13 amino acids. The germline V gene has CDR1 DFQATT and CDR2 SNEGSKA (reference sequence). The J segment lost 5 bases and the V segment lost 3 bases, leaving 3 bases of the junction unmatched. Here the CDR3 reads CSARRGADNEQFF. The CDR3 DNA sequence: TGCAGTGCTAGGCGGGGGGCCGACAATGAGCAGTTCTTC.

This chain uses TRBV13 with TRBJ2-1, with 8 bases identical to TRBD1. This CDR3 has 16 residues. Germline values: CDR1 PRHDT, CDR2 FYEKMQ (reference sequence). The trim removed 4 bases at V and 3 bases at J, leaving 8 bases unmatched. The DNA of the CDR3 is TGTGCCAGCAGCTACCCCCGGGACAGGTACTACAATGAGCAGTTCTTC. Amino acid sequence: CASSYPRDRYYNEQFF.

The rearrangement joins TRBV20-1 to TRBJ2-5, with unresolved D. V gave up 0 bases and J gave up 6 bases, with 14 bases separating them. The CDR3 totals 14 residues. Germline loops: CDR1 DFQATT, CDR2 SNEGSKA (reference sequence). The CDR3 loop reads CSARDGRSPKTQYF. CDR3 nucleotides: TGCAGTGCTAGAGATGGGCGTAGCCCCAAGACCCAGTACTTC.

In regard to this clonotype: One end of the junction is discordant with germline, which a read error may explain. The V call is TRBV9, the J call TRBJ2-5; TRBD2 matches 10 bases. The germline V gene has CDR1 SGDLS and CDR2 YYNGEE. This CDR3 has 15 residues. CDR3 protein: CASSVASGGQGTQYF. The CDR3 DNA sequence: TGTGCCAGCAGCGTAGCTAGCGGGGGACAAGGGACCCAGTACTTC.

This rearrangement joins TRBV10-3 to TRBJ1-2, with 9 bases identical to TRBD1. Per germline, CDR1 ENHRY and CDR2 SYGVKD. V trimming: 7 bases; J trimming: 7 bases; junction bases outside the gene matches: 10. This CDR3 has 14 residues. CDR3 protein: CAINPGQGHGGYTF. CDR3 DNA sequence: TGTGCCATCAACCCGGGACAGGGCCACGGTGGCTACACCTTC.

This clonotype was seen only a few times. This chain joins TRBV20-1 and TRBJ2-7; TRBD1 might be the D (6 bases). The CDR3 is 13 residues long. The germline V gene has CDR1 DFQATT and CDR2 SNEGSKA (reference sequence). V lost 6 bases, J lost 0 bases, and 12 bases lay in between. The CDR3 DNA reads TGCAGTGCACGGGACATTCGCTCCTACGAGCAGTACTTC. Translated, it gives CSARDIRSYEQYF.

The chain carries TRBV7-2 and TRBJ2-3, with TRBD1 as a possible D gene (5 bases). V was pared by 7 bases and J by 7 bases, with 9 bases between. The CDR3 is made up of 11 amino acids. The germline V gene has CDR1 SGHTA and CDR2 FQGNSA. For the CDR3, the DNA is TGTGCCAGCAAAGGGGTCTATACGCAGTATTTT. As protein: CASKGVYTQYF.

This clonotype was observed a handful of times. The chain employs TRBV5-6 and TRBJ2-3; D may be TRBD2 (6 bases). The CDR3 spans 16 residues. V was shortened by 1 base and J by 6 bases, with 18 bases between the two germline ends. Germline assignment: CDR1 SGHDT and CDR2 YYEEEE. The CDR3 DNA reads as TGTGCCAGCAGCTTGCGATGGGGGAGCGGGTTGGATACGCAGTATTTT. Protein: CASSLRWGSGLDTQYF.

The V and J genes are TRBV5-1 and TRBJ1-2; D call uncertain. Trimming removed 4 bases from V and 8 bases from J, with 15 bases in between. The germline V gene encodes CDR1 SGHRS and CDR2 YFSETQ. The CDR3 spans 13 residues. DNA for the CDR3: TGCGCCAGCAGCACCGTTGGGGTTAGGGGCTACACCTTC. This gives the protein CASSTVGVRGYTF.

V is TRBV20-1 and J is TRBJ2-5, with D perhaps matching TRBD2 (6 bases). Germline CDR1 DFQATT, CDR2 SNEGSKA (reference sequence). V shed 3 bases and J shed 5 bases, with 13 bases lying between them. The CDR3 loop spans 13 amino acids. For the CDR3, the DNA is TGCAGTGCTAGGCGACTAGTAATCGAGACCCAGTACTTC. It specifies CSARRLVIETQYF.

This clonotype was detected only a few times. The gene calls are TRBV18 and TRBJ2-1; 8 bases are shared with TRBD2. The CDR3 totals 15 residues. With V trimmed by 3 bases and J by 3 bases, 4 bases remained unmatched. The V gene's germline CDR1 is KGHSH and CDR2 LQKENI. CDR3 residues: CASSPGGGHYNEQFF. In DNA, the CDR3 is TGTGCCAGCTCACCGGGCGGGGGGCACTACAATGAGCAGTTCTTC.

This clonotype has just a few counts. The J gene is TRBJ1-6, the V gene TRBV20-1; 7 bases match TRBD1. V gave up 5 bases and J gave up 8 bases; unmatched junction bases: 6. The CDR3 extends over 13 amino acids. Per germline, CDR1 DFQATT and CDR2 SNEGSKA (reference sequence). DNA for the CDR3: TGCAGTGCTTCCGGGACAGAGGATTCACCCCTCCACTTT. It yields the protein CSASGTEDSPLHF.

This clonotype was seen a handful of times. The chain combines TRBV20-1 with TRBJ1-5; no reliable D call. Between the trimmed V and J ends, which lost 0 bases and 2 bases, there was a span of 11 bases. Germline values: CDR1 DFQATT, CDR2 SNEGSKA (reference sequence). CDR3 length: 15 amino acids. The CDR3 is CSARDPQEGNQPQHF. CDR3 DNA sequence: TGCAGTGCTAGAGATCCGCAGGAAGGCAATCAGCCCCAGCATTTT.

The V call is TRBV20-1, the J call TRBJ2-7; 7 bases align to TRBD1. This CDR3 comprises 13 residues. J gave up 2 bases and V 4 bases, and 5 bases lay outside the gene matches. The germline V gene has CDR1 DFQATT and CDR2 SNEGSKA (reference sequence). The CDR3 protein is CSATGQETYEQYF. DNA for the CDR3: TGCAGTGCTACTGGACAGGAGACCTACGAGCAGTACTTC.

This clonotype was observed a few times. The V and J genes are TRBV2 and TRBJ1-3; D unresolved. The V end was cut by 5 bases, the J end by 4 bases, with 9 bases between. Germline CDR1 is SNHLY and CDR2 is FYNNEI. This CDR3 has 13 amino acids. CDR3 loop: CASSRRNGNTIYF. CDR3 nucleotide sequence: TGTGCCAGCAGTCGACGGAACGGAAACACCATATATTTT.

The rearrangement links TRBV28 to TRBJ2-5, with 7 bases that match TRBD2. Germline V lookup: CDR1 MDHEN, CDR2 SYDVKM. V was clipped by 4 bases and J by 4 bases; unmatched bases: 9. The CDR3 spans 15 residues. CDR3 sequence reads: CASSSPSGGGETQYF. The CDR3 DNA sequence: TGTGCCAGCAGTTCCCCTAGCGGCGGGGGAGAGACCCAGTACTTC.

The chain couples TRBV20-1 to TRBJ1-1, with D tentatively TRBD1 (6 bases). Trimming removed 0 bases at V and 8 bases at J, with 25 bases between. The CDR3 covers 17 residues. Germline loops: CDR1 DFQATT, CDR2 SNEGSKA (reference sequence). CDR3 sequence (DNA): TGCAGTGCTAGAGATATTCTTAGGACAGTCGGAAAGAGGGAAGCTTTCTTT. Translation gives CSARDILRTVGKREAFF.

This clonotype was counted between two and nine times. This chain links TRBV20-1 with TRBJ2-3; 7 nucleotides agree with TRBD2. Unmatched junction bases numbered 8, after V lost 0 bases and J lost 2 bases. Germline V gives CDR1 DFQATT, CDR2 SNEGSKA (reference sequence). The CDR3 is 16 amino acids. CDR3 coding DNA: TGCAGTGCTAGAGATGGGAGACGGGACTACACAGATACGCAGTATTTT. As protein: CSARDGRRDYTDTQYF.

This clonotype has just a few counts. CDR3 in amino acids: CASIWTTITTPGELFF. DNA for the CDR3: TGTGCCAGCATTTGGACGACGATAACTACACCCGGGGAGCTGTTTTTT. The chain has TRBV12-3 or TRBV12-4 and TRBJ2-2, with no clear D. V shed 7 bases and J shed 6 bases, with 21 bases lying between them. This CDR3 contains 16 residues.

The gene calls are TRBV9 and TRBJ2-2; 12 nucleotides agree with TRBD2. Germline trimming cut 4 bases from V and 1 base from J; bases unmatched to any gene: 2. Germline loops: CDR1 SGDLS, CDR2 YYNGEE. There are 16 residues in the CDR3. CDR3 sequence reads: CASSTGLAGNTGELFF. CDR3 coding DNA: TGTGCCAGCAGCACGGGACTAGCGGGGAACACCGGGGAGCTGTTTTTT.

V usage is TRBV7-2 and J usage is TRBJ2-1; D may be TRBD1 or TRBD2 (6 bases each). The germline V gene has CDR1 SGHTA and CDR2 FQGNSA. Trimming shortened V by 7 bases and J by 1 base, and 17 bases separated the two germline ends. This CDR3 spans 16 amino acids. The CDR3 region is CASTRGGGRSYNEQFF. In nucleotides, the CDR3 is TGTGCCAGCACCCGAGGGGGAGGTCGGTCCTACAATGAGCAGTTCTTC.

This clonotype was seen a handful of times. The J gene is TRBJ1-5, the V gene TRBV5-4, with a weak D call TRBD1 (6 bases). This CDR3 spans 15 amino acids. Between the trimmed V and J ends, which lost 0 bases and 2 bases, there was a span of 9 bases. CDR1 and CDR2 (germline): SGHNT, YYREEE (reference sequence). The CDR3 here is CASSLDPGGNQPQHF. The CDR3 nucleotides read TGTGCCAGCAGCTTGGACCCAGGGGGCAATCAGCCCCAGCATTTT.